Listed below are T cell receptor beta chains from one sample, sequenced in a study of OX40 agonist ivuxolimab in advanced cancers. Clones were sequenced by immunoSEQ multiplex PCR, and TCRdb holds only the in-frame ones, with some missing. The profile shows 40,000 to 55,000 clones, roughly 80% of them singletons. This specimen was CD4+ or CD8+ T cells sorted from blood, taken in a trial of the OX40 agonist ivuxolimab. Receptors originate from an adult with an advanced solid tumor such as melanoma, head and neck, liver or kidney cancer. The CDR3 runs from the conserved cysteine through the conserved F or W. Some rows mark clone size as missing; the rest say once, few, many or name a class of expanded clone.

TRBJ2-7,13,once,TRBV7-9,CASSLWTGGEQYF
TRBJ1-2,15,-,TRBV28,CASSSLTALNYGYTF
TRBJ2-5,12,-,TRBV5-4,CASSRGVEEQYF
TRBJ1-6,18,-,TRBV27,CASSSLGSESSYNSPLHF
TRBJ1-1,14,-,TRBV6-1,CASSERAGNTEAFF
TRBJ2-7,13,-,TRBV4-1,CASSQVDRVEQYF
TRBJ1-1,14,-,TRBV5-1,CASSSSGGFTEAFF
TRBJ1-2,13,-,TRBV5-1,CASSMTGNYGYTF
TRBJ1-2,13,-,TRBV6-4,CASSETANYGYTF
TRBJ2-1,13,-,TRBV7-2,CASSAGNYNEQFF
TRBJ2-7,15,-,TRBV19,CASSRPTADIYEQYF
TRBJ1-2,14,-,TRBV27,CASSPGGENYGYTF
TRBJ1-5,11,few,TRBV2,CASRGGFPWHF
TRBJ2-5,16,-,TRBV21-1,CASSKRLAGVQETQYF
TRBJ2-3,15,once,TRBV5-1,CASSPGTSGTDTQYF
TRBJ2-5,14,-,TRBV7-9,CASSPRDREETQYF
TRBJ2-1,15,-,TRBV5-1,CASSLDDFSYNEQFF
TRBJ2-3,16,-,TRBV7-8,CASSLDVAGERKTQYF
TRBJ1-5,16,-,TRBV4-1,CASSQDGPGSNQPQHF
TRBJ2-7,15,-,TRBV27,CASSFSSGGAYEQYF
TRBJ2-7,13,-,TRBV23-1,CASTLGQGYEQYF
TRBJ1-2,12,few,TRBV2,CATYGDYYGYTF
TRBJ2-3,16,-,TRBV14,CASSPLSQGPTDTQYF
TRBJ2-1,11,-,TRBV30,CAWSGTYEQFF
TRBJ1-5,17,once,TRBV27,CASSSLDRGKDAQPQHF
TRBJ1-2,14,-,TRBV5-1,CASSQDSLDYGYTF
TRBJ1-2,13,-,TRBV29-1,CSVLLQGDYGYTF
TRBJ2-3,15,-,TRBV29-1,CSVEGTSASTDTQYF
TRBJ2-1,16,once,TRBV7-6,CASSLLGNDLYNEQFF
TRBJ2-1,14,many,TRBV2,CASSLDPRYNEQFF
TRBJ1-2,15,-,TRBV25-1,CASSERTGEGNGYTF
TRBJ1-3,16,few,TRBV5-1,CASSLLDVFSGNTIYF
TRBJ2-1,15,-,TRBV9,CASSAEGGYLNEQFF
TRBJ2-1,15,-,TRBV2,CASSGDGNLYNEQFF
TRBJ2-7,14,-,TRBV4-3,CASSPGTGESEQYF
TRBJ2-3,16,-,TRBV6-5,CASSYVLAGRPDTQYF
TRBJ1-2,13,-,TRBV30,CAWSIGQGDGYTF
TRBJ1-1,13,-,TRBV5-6,CASSLGLNTEAFF
TRBJ2-7,14,-,TRBV30,CAWSGQLSSYEQYF
TRBJ1-4,12,-,TRBV7-2,CASSLDNEKLFF
TRBJ2-5,18,-,TRBV4-1,CASSQGLTSGERKETQYF
TRBJ2-3,12,-,TRBV27,CASGLAGSTQYF
TRBJ2-7,11,-,TRBV5-6,CASSLLDEQYF
TRBJ2-5,15,-,TRBV7-7,CASSNVDRFDETQYF
TRBJ2-4,16,-,TRBV11-2,CASSFTGDAPLNIQYF
TRBJ1-3,15,-,TRBV7-9,CASTTTGGSGNTIYF
TRBJ2-2,14,-,TRBV19,CASSWTGNTGELFF
TRBJ1-1,17,-,TRBV5-4,CASSKVVRDSVNTEAFF
TRBJ2-1,17,-,TRBV4-1,CASSQDGSGGAGNEQFF
TRBJ1-1,13,-,TRBV27,CASGNTANTEAFF
TRBJ1-2,14,once,TRBV6-5,CASSYSITNYGYTF
TRBJ2-7,18,-,TRBV14,CASSQVGGSETGVYEQYF
TRBJ2-1,15,-,TRBV19,CASSSLAGPYNEQFF
TRBJ2-3,18,-,TRBV4-1,CASSQDFTSGGAVDTQYF
TRBJ1-4,15,-,TRBV9,CASSVGMGMGEKLFF
TRBJ2-1,16,few,TRBV5-1,CASSWRGTPSYNEQFF